Listed here are 5 T cell receptor beta chains from one sample, sequenced in a study of tumor-infiltrating lymphocytes in localized non-small cell lung cancer (dated by TCRdb to the early 2020s). The library relied on the immunoSEQ multiplex PCR assay. TCRdb re-hosts the immuneACCESS table, in-frame sequences only. Its copies lack some clones; in the studies checked, an unresolved V gene accounts for under half of them, and the cause for the rest is not known. This sample lists roughly 15,000 clones; 70% to 90% were detected once. The ten largest clones add up to 9% to 12% of the sample. Sequencing was performed on uninvolved lung tissue not adjacent to the tumor. Receptor source: a human donor with non-small cell lung cancer.

This clone has a single count. J is TRBJ2-7 and V is TRBV11-2; possibly TRBD1 or TRBD2 for D (5 bases each). In germline, CDR1 is SGHAT, CDR2 FQNNGV. This CDR3 contains 16 residues. Trimming took off 3 bases at V and 0 bases at J, with 15 bases between the two ends. As DNA, the CDR3 is TGTGCCAGCAGCTTTGGGGCCTCCGGGGTCTCCTACGAGCAGTACTTC. Protein: CASSFGASGVSYEQYF.

This clone was seen only a few times. The rearrangement uses TRBV5-6 and TRBJ1-5; maybe TRBD1 (5 bases). From germline, CDR1 is SGHDT and CDR2 YYEEEE. The CDR3 is 15 residues long. The germline V and J ends were trimmed by 0 bases and 4 bases, with 11 bases remaining between them. The CDR3 is CASSLGGDRNQPQHF. As DNA, the CDR3 is TGTGCCAGCAGCTTGGGAGGGGATAGGAATCAGCCCCAGCATTTT.

The chain joins TRBV6-5 to TRBJ1-2, with 7 bases lining up with TRBD1. Germline V lookup: CDR1 MNHEY, CDR2 SVGAGI. V was clipped by 8 bases and J by 8 bases; unmatched bases: 5. This CDR3 contains 11 residues. This CDR3 reads CASGRGQGYTF. The DNA for the CDR3 is TGTGCCAGCGGGCGGGGACAGGGCTACACCTTC.

The chain couples TRBV2 to TRBJ2-7; D is unclear. Germline lookup yields CDR1 SNHLY and CDR2 FYNNEI. V was clipped by 8 bases and J by 6 bases, with 17 bases between them. CDR3 length: 13 amino acids. The CDR3 DNA is TGTGCCAGCTCGGACGCTGAACTGGGCGAGCAGTACTTC. Its translation is CASSDAELGEQYF.

This clone was recorded once. This sequence joins TRBV6-6 and TRBJ1-1; D not certain. V lost 6 bases and J lost 6, with 14 bases in between. The CDR3 is 13 residues long. Germline assignment: CDR1 MNHNY and CDR2 SVGAGI (reference sequence). The CDR3 here is CASRVSTRAEAFF. The CDR3 nucleotides read TGTGCCAGCAGAGTTAGTACCCGCGCTGAAGCTTTCTTT.